Listed below are T cell receptor beta chains from one sample, sequenced in a study of T-cell reconstitution after alpha-beta-depleted transplantation in children. TCRdb analysed the PCR reads with MiXCR anew, one entry per CDR3 protein. The sample has about 980,000 distinct CDR3 sequences; roughly 31% are singletons. This specimen was PBMCs, mostly from graft donor cells, taken 360 days after TCRalphabeta/CD19-depleted stem cell transplant. The receptors originated from a boy in the first two years of life who had a stem cell transplant for SCID, so the T cells may come from the graft donor. The CDR3 runs from the conserved cysteine through the conserved F or W. The order of the fields is J gene, clone size, D gene, V gene, CDR3 DNA, CDR3 protein. D genes are given only for firm matches. Rows give clone size only sometimes, using once, few, many, or a class for an expanded clone.

j_call: TRBJ1-3
clone_size: .
d_call: .
v_call: TRBV3-1
cdr3_nt: TGTGCCAGCAGCCGCGCTGACGGACAAGGAAACACCATATATTTT
cdr3_aa: CASSRADGQGNTIYF

j_call: TRBJ2-2
clone_size: .
d_call: .
v_call: TRBV20-1
cdr3_nt: TGCAGTGCTAGAGATCCCGGGAAAGGAAACACCGGGGAGCTGTTTTTT
cdr3_aa: CSARDPGKGNTGELFF

j_call: TRBJ2-2
clone_size: few
d_call: .
v_call: TRBV5-5
cdr3_nt: TGTGCCAGCAGCCATCCCACCGGGGAGCTGTTTTTT
cdr3_aa: CASSHPTGELFF

j_call: TRBJ2-7
clone_size: once
d_call: .
v_call: TRBV28
cdr3_nt: TGTGCCAGCAGTTTATCCTCCGGGCGAGTCACCTACGAGCAGTACTTC
cdr3_aa: CASSLSSGRVTYEQYF

j_call: TRBJ2-7
clone_size: few
d_call: .
v_call: TRBV12-3/TRBV12-4
cdr3_nt: TGTGCCAGCAGTTTCAATCCCTACGAGCAGTACTTC
cdr3_aa: CASSFNPYEQYF

j_call: TRBJ2-3
clone_size: .
d_call: .
v_call: TRBV12-3/TRBV12-4
cdr3_nt: TGTGCCAGCAGTTTATTGGTGGGGCCCAGCACAGATACGCAGTATTTT
cdr3_aa: CASSLLVGPSTDTQYF

j_call: TRBJ2-1
clone_size: .
d_call: TRBD1
v_call: TRBV5-1
cdr3_nt: TGCGCCAGCAGCCCTGCGGCAGGGGGAAATGGGGAGCAGTTCTTC
cdr3_aa: CASSPAAGGNGEQFF

j_call: TRBJ2-1
clone_size: few
d_call: .
v_call: TRBV12-3/TRBV12-4
cdr3_nt: TGTGCCAGCAGTTTATGGTCCGGGGATGAGCAGTTCTTC
cdr3_aa: CASSLWSGDEQFF

j_call: TRBJ2-7
clone_size: few
d_call: .
v_call: TRBV4-2
cdr3_nt: TGTGCCAGCAGCCAAGCAAACAGGGCCGAGCAGTACTTC
cdr3_aa: CASSQANRAEQYF

j_call: TRBJ1-2
clone_size: .
d_call: TRBD1
v_call: TRBV10-3
cdr3_nt: TGTGCCATCAGTGGGCAGGGGGCGAACTATGGCTACACCTTC
cdr3_aa: CAISGQGANYGYTF

j_call: TRBJ2-2
clone_size: few
d_call: TRBD1
v_call: TRBV7-8
cdr3_nt: TGTGCCAGCAGCTTCCGGGACAGGGCCATGGGCGGGGAGCTGTTTTTT
cdr3_aa: CASSFRDRAMGGELFF

j_call: TRBJ2-3
clone_size: few
d_call: .
v_call: TRBV29-1
cdr3_nt: TGCAGCGCCCGGCCGGGGGAAGATACGCAGTATTTT
cdr3_aa: CSARPGEDTQYF

j_call: TRBJ2-3
clone_size: .
d_call: .
v_call: TRBV11-2
cdr3_nt: TGTGCCAGCAGCTTAGGAATACAGTATACGCAGTATTTT
cdr3_aa: CASSLGIQYTQYF

j_call: TRBJ2-5
clone_size: few
d_call: TRBD1
v_call: TRBV7-9
cdr3_nt: TGTGCCAGCAGCCCCCGAGACAGGGGGCGGGAGACCCAGTACTTC
cdr3_aa: CASSPRDRGRETQYF

j_call: TRBJ2-4
clone_size: .
d_call: .
v_call: TRBV5-1
cdr3_nt: TGCGCCAGCAGCGTGGACGGATGGACAGCAGCCAAAAACATTCAGTACTTC
cdr3_aa: CASSVDGWTAAKNIQYF

j_call: TRBJ2-3
clone_size: few
d_call: .
v_call: TRBV7-9
cdr3_nt: TGTGCCAGCAGATTAGGTAGCGGAGGCACAGATACGCAGTATTTT
cdr3_aa: CASRLGSGGTDTQYF

j_call: TRBJ1-1
clone_size: few
d_call: .
v_call: TRBV27
cdr3_nt: TGTGCCAGCACCAAAACGGACAACACTGAAGCTTTCTTT
cdr3_aa: CASTKTDNTEAFF

j_call: TRBJ2-3
clone_size: few
d_call: .
v_call: TRBV2
cdr3_nt: TGTGCCAGCAGTCCTTACCCCGGGGGCTTCACAGATACGCAGTATTTT
cdr3_aa: CASSPYPGGFTDTQYF

j_call: TRBJ2-5
clone_size: once
d_call: TRBD2
v_call: TRBV20-1
cdr3_nt: TGCAGTGCGCGACGACCCCCGGGACTAGGGGGGGAAGAGACCCAGTACTTC
cdr3_aa: CSARRPPGLGGEETQYF

j_call: TRBJ1-6
clone_size: .
d_call: TRBD1
v_call: TRBV6-1
cdr3_nt: TGTGCCAGCAGTCCCCGGACAGGGCGATCAGGATCACCCCTCCACTTT
cdr3_aa: CASSPRTGRSGSPLHF

j_call: TRBJ2-1
clone_size: .
d_call: .
v_call: TRBV4-1
cdr3_nt: TGCGCCAGCAGCCAAGGGGCCCAGACCGCTACCTACAATGAGCAGTTCTTC
cdr3_aa: CASSQGAQTATYNEQFF

j_call: TRBJ2-2
clone_size: few
d_call: .
v_call: TRBV29-1
cdr3_nt: TGCAGCGTTGACAGGGTGGGGACCGGGGAGCTGTTTTTT
cdr3_aa: CSVDRVGTGELFF

j_call: TRBJ2-1
clone_size: .
d_call: .
v_call: TRBV27
cdr3_nt: TGTGCCAGCACACGCCGGGACTTTAGGGGTGGGGGTGAGCAGTTCTTC
cdr3_aa: CASTRRDFRGGGEQFF

j_call: TRBJ2-1
clone_size: .
d_call: TRBD2
v_call: TRBV7-9
cdr3_nt: TGTGCCAGCAGAGGGCTAGCGGGGGGTTCAACAAATGAGCAGTTCTTC
cdr3_aa: CASRGLAGGSTNEQFF

j_call: TRBJ2-3
clone_size: many
d_call: TRBD2
v_call: TRBV20-1
cdr3_nt: TGCAGTGCCCCCCCTAGCGGGGCTAGGGATACGCAGTATTTT
cdr3_aa: CSAPPSGARDTQYF

j_call: TRBJ2-5
clone_size: .
d_call: .
v_call: TRBV27
cdr3_nt: TGTGCCAGCAGCCAAGCGTCGGTCCGACTAACGGACGGAACCCAGTACTTC
cdr3_aa: CASSQASVRLTDGTQYF

j_call: TRBJ2-5
clone_size: .
d_call: .
v_call: TRBV7-9
cdr3_nt: TGTGCCAGCAGCTTAGGGGGGGCCGCTCAAGAGACCCAGTACTTC
cdr3_aa: CASSLGGAAQETQYF

j_call: TRBJ2-1
clone_size: .
d_call: .
v_call: TRBV20-1
cdr3_nt: TGCAGTGCTAAGTTGGGGGGTCGGCAGTTCTTC
cdr3_aa: CSAKLGGRQFF

j_call: TRBJ2-2
clone_size: many
d_call: TRBD1
v_call: TRBV7-3
cdr3_nt: TGTGCCAGCAGCTGGACAGGGCCCACCGGGGAGCTGTTTTTT
cdr3_aa: CASSWTGPTGELFF

j_call: TRBJ2-2
clone_size: .
d_call: .
v_call: TRBV29-1
cdr3_nt: TGCAGCGTTTCGGTCAGGGCCCCACCCGGGGAGCTGTTTTTT
cdr3_aa: CSVSVRAPPGELFF

j_call: TRBJ2-7
clone_size: many
d_call: .
v_call: TRBV12-3/TRBV12-4
cdr3_nt: TGTGCCAGCAGCTTAGTTGGTGGCGAGCAGTACTTC
cdr3_aa: CASSLVGGEQYF

j_call: TRBJ2-1
clone_size: .
d_call: .
v_call: TRBV7-9
cdr3_nt: TGTGCCAGCAGCTTAGCTCCGACGGCCTACAATGAGCAGTTCTTC
cdr3_aa: CASSLAPTAYNEQFF

j_call: TRBJ2-7
clone_size: .
d_call: .
v_call: TRBV6-1
cdr3_nt: TGTGCCAGCGGGGTTCACTACGAGCAGTACTTC
cdr3_aa: CASGVHYEQYF

j_call: TRBJ1-5
clone_size: .
d_call: TRBD1
v_call: TRBV7-2
cdr3_nt: TGTGCCAGCAGCTTAGGGCCCGTTACAGGGGTCAATCAGCCCCAGCATTTT
cdr3_aa: CASSLGPVTGVNQPQHF

j_call: TRBJ2-7
clone_size: few
d_call: .
v_call: TRBV4-1
cdr3_nt: TGCGCCAGCAGCCCACCTTTGACTAGGGGAGCCTTCGAGCAGTACTTC
cdr3_aa: CASSPPLTRGAFEQYF

j_call: TRBJ2-7
clone_size: .
d_call: TRBD2
v_call: TRBV7-9
cdr3_nt: TGTGCCAGCAGCTTCGTGTTTCTGGGCGGGGGGACGAACGAGCAGTACTTC
cdr3_aa: CASSFVFLGGGTNEQYF

j_call: TRBJ1-4
clone_size: .
d_call: .
v_call: TRBV12-3/TRBV12-4
cdr3_nt: TGTGCCAGCAGCCGCGAGGGAACTAATGAAAAACTGTTTTTT
cdr3_aa: CASSREGTNEKLFF

j_call: TRBJ2-4
clone_size: .
d_call: TRBD1
v_call: TRBV12-3/TRBV12-4
cdr3_nt: TGTGCCAGCAGGGTACAGGGGGCACAAAACATTCAGTACTTC
cdr3_aa: CASRVQGAQNIQYF

j_call: TRBJ2-5
clone_size: .
d_call: .
v_call: TRBV12-3/TRBV12-4
cdr3_nt: TGTGCCAGCAGTTTCGCGGGGAGAGGTCGAGAGACCCAGTACTTC
cdr3_aa: CASSFAGRGRETQYF

j_call: TRBJ1-1
clone_size: few
d_call: .
v_call: TRBV29-1
cdr3_nt: TGCAGCGTTGGGGTAATGAACACTGAAGCTTTCTTT
cdr3_aa: CSVGVMNTEAFF

j_call: TRBJ2-7
clone_size: .
d_call: .
v_call: TRBV28
cdr3_nt: TGTGCCAGCAGTCCCACCGGGACCGGATTCTCCTACGAGCAGTACTTC
cdr3_aa: CASSPTGTGFSYEQYF

j_call: TRBJ2-7
clone_size: once
d_call: .
v_call: TRBV10-3
cdr3_nt: TGTGCCATCAGTGAGTCGATCTTTGCGGGGTCGAGGTACGAGCAGTACTTC
cdr3_aa: CAISESIFAGSRYEQYF

j_call: TRBJ2-2
clone_size: .
d_call: .
v_call: TRBV6-1
cdr3_nt: TGTGCCAGCAGTACGGATCGGACGGGGGAGCTGTTTTTT
cdr3_aa: CASSTDRTGELFF

j_call: TRBJ2-3
clone_size: once
d_call: .
v_call: TRBV5-1
cdr3_nt: TGCGCCAGCCTTCTGGGGATCGGAGATACGCAGTATTTT
cdr3_aa: CASLLGIGDTQYF

j_call: TRBJ2-5
clone_size: .
d_call: .
v_call: TRBV6-1
cdr3_nt: TGTGCCAGCAGTCCTGGACAGCATAAAGAGACCCAGTACTTC
cdr3_aa: CASSPGQHKETQYF

j_call: TRBJ2-7
clone_size: once
d_call: .
v_call: TRBV5-1
cdr3_nt: TGCGCCAGCAGCAGCGGGGTGGGGGCATCGAGAGAGCAGTACTTC
cdr3_aa: CASSSGVGASREQYF

j_call: TRBJ2-1
clone_size: .
d_call: TRBD1
v_call: TRBV4-3
cdr3_nt: TGCGCCAGCAGCCAAAACCGGGACAGGGCATACAATGAGCAGTTCTTC
cdr3_aa: CASSQNRDRAYNEQFF

j_call: TRBJ2-3
clone_size: many
d_call: TRBD2
v_call: TRBV10-3
cdr3_nt: TGTGCCATCAGTGAGTCGTCTAGCGGATACACAGATACGCAGTATTTT
cdr3_aa: CAISESSSGYTDTQYF

j_call: TRBJ2-3
clone_size: .
d_call: TRBD2
v_call: TRBV18
cdr3_nt: TGTGCCAGCTCACCACGCGGGGGTTTCACAGATACGCAGTATTTT
cdr3_aa: CASSPRGGFTDTQYF

j_call: TRBJ2-1
clone_size: .
d_call: TRBD1
v_call: TRBV3-1
cdr3_nt: TGTGCCAGCAGCCAAGGATCTTTACTGACAGGGGGGTATTACAATGAGCAGTTCTTC
cdr3_aa: CASSQGSLLTGGYYNEQFF

j_call: TRBJ1-6
clone_size: .
d_call: .
v_call: TRBV12-3/TRBV12-4
cdr3_nt: TGTGCCAGCAGTTCGAGGACAGCAGTCAATTCACCCCTCCACTTT
cdr3_aa: CASSSRTAVNSPLHF